These 10 T cell receptor beta chains were sequenced from one sample in a study of T cells expressing NK-cell markers. TCRdb reprocessed the 5' RACE reads; each CDR3 protein has one entry and no DNA is given. Its table records about 410,000 distinct CDR3 sequences. Sequencing was carried out using blood T cells: a sorted CD56 or NKG2C T cell subset, CD4+ or CD8+ T cells, or bulk PBMC T cells (not recorded which). These TCRs come from a woman aged 45-65 years in good health.

This chain connects TRBV7-8 to TRBJ2-1. The CDR3 has 14 residues. Germline V gene data show CDR1 as SGHVS and CDR2 as FQNEAQ. The CDR3 spells CASSISGIYNEQFF.

The chain couples TRBV20-1 to TRBJ2-4; checking the TCRdb D call of TRBD2 is not possible without DNA. The CDR3 has 13 amino acids. Germline V gene data show CDR1 as DFQATT and CDR2 as SNEGSKA (reference sequence). CDR3 amino acids: CSPQAGVGNIQYF.

J is TRBJ2-1 and V is TRBV11-2; the D call of TRBD1 rests on TCRdb alone, since no DNA is present to check it. In germline, CDR1 is SGHAT, CDR2 FQNNGV. This CDR3 comprises 11 residues. The CDR3 loop reads CASSWGGSKFF. Full variable domain (rest looked up from reference TRBV11-2 and TRBJ2-1): EAGVAQSPRYKIIEKRQSVAFWCNPISGHATLYWYQQILGQGPKLLIQFQNNGVVDDSQLPKDRFSAERLKGVDSTLKIQPAKLEDSAVYLCASSWGGSKFFGPGTRLTVL.

The rearrangement links TRBV6-5 to TRBJ1-1; TCRdb names TRBD1, which stays unverified in the absence of DNA. The CDR3 covers 13 residues. The germline V gene has CDR1 MNHEY and CDR2 SVGAGI. The CDR3 loop reads CASRAQGASEAFF.

This chain links TRBV3-1 with TRBJ1-2; TCRdb proposes TRBD1, but this gene call is untestable without DNA. The CDR3 consists of 16 residues. Germline assignment: CDR1 LGHDT and CDR2 YNNKEL (reference sequence). CDR3 sequence: CASSQDLLTAWRGYTF.

The chain links TRBV7-2 to TRBJ1-4; as DNA is missing, the TRBD1 call by TCRdb cannot be tested. This CDR3 is 15 amino acids long. CDR1 is SGHTA and CDR2 is FQGNSA in the germline V gene. CDR3: CASSLARGDREKLFF. The whole variable domain, remainder taken from reference TRBV7-2 and TRBJ1-4, is GAGVSQSPSNKVTEKGKDVELRCDPISGHTALYWYRQSLGQGLEFLIYFQGNSAPDKSGLPSDRFSAERTGGSVSTLTIQRTQQEDSAVYLCASSLARGDREKLFFGSGTQLSVL.

J is TRBJ1-2 and V is TRBV20-1. The germline V gene encodes CDR1 DFQATT and CDR2 SNEGSKA (reference sequence). This CDR3 has 11 residues. CDR3 sequence: CSAPINYGYTF.

The V and J genes are TRBV30 and TRBJ2-1; the TCRdb D gene call, TRBD2, has no DNA to confirm it. This CDR3 region has 12 residues. Per the germline V gene, CDR1 is GTSNPN and CDR2 is SVGIG (reference sequence). The CDR3 is CAWSLSGRGQFF.

The gene calls are TRBV6-5 and TRBJ2-3; TCRdb's D call of TRBD2 is untestable without DNA. This CDR3 has 16 residues. Germline V gene sequence: CDR1 MNHEY, CDR2 SVGAGI. CDR3 sequence: CASSSRSLADPDTQYF.

The V and J genes are TRBV9 and TRBJ2-7; the TRBD1 assignment by TCRdb is unverifiable without DNA. CDR3 size: 14 residues. Germline lookup yields CDR1 SGDLS and CDR2 YYNGEE. CDR3: CASSAGTDSYEQYF. Together with reference TRBV9 and TRBJ2-7, the CDR3 gives the full variable domain: DSGVTQTPKHLITATGQRVTLRCSPRSGDLSVYWYQQSLDQGLQFLIQYYNGEERAKGNILERFSAQQFPDLHSELNLSSLELGDSALYFCASSAGTDSYEQYFGPGTRLTVT.